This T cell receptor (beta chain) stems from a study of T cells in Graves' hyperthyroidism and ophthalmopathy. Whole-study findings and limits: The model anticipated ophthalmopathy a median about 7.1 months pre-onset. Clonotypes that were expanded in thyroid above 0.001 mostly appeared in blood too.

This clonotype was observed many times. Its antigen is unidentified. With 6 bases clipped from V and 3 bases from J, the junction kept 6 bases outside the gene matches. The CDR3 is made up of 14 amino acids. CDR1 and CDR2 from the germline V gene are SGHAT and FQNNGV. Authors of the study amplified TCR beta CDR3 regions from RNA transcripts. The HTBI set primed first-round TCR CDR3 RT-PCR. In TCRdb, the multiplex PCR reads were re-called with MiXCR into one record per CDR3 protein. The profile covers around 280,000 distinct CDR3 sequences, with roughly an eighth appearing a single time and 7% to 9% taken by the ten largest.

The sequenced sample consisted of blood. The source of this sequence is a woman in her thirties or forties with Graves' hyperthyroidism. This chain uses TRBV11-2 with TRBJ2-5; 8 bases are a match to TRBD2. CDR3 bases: TGTGCCAGCAGAAAGAGTAGCGGGAAAGAGACCCAGTACTTC. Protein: CASRKSSGKETQYF.